This entry features one T cell receptor (beta chain) sequence. Its antigen remains unknown. Germline V gene sequence: CDR1 MDHEN, CDR2 SYDVKM. J lost 2 bases, V lost 6 bases, and 8 bases had no gene match. CDR3 length equals 15 residues. The data were obtained in a study of cytomegalovirus exposure and HLA in healthy donors. Study-wide results and limits: In vitro work confirmed that three CMV-associated chains recognize CMV antigens. There were some public TCRs occurring in many donors, but most TCR sequences were rare. Cytomegalovirus association was listed for under 200 TCR beta chains.

Some clones are missing from TCRdb's copy, which holds only in-frame ones; the method was immunoSEQ multiplex PCR. The sample lists approximately 280,000 clones, roughly 90% seen once, with around 0.92% in the top ten. This sequence was found in a woman between 18 and 29 years old in good health and CMV-seronegative. The chain carries TRBV28 and TRBJ2-3, with 7 bases aligning to TRBD2. The sequenced sample was PBMCs. The CDR3 protein is CASSPQSGATDTQYF. DNA of the CDR3: TGTGCCAGCAGCCCACAGAGCGGGGCCACAGATACGCAGTATTTT.